The 5 T cell receptor beta chains below come from one sample, sequenced in a study of T cells in Graves' hyperthyroidism and ophthalmopathy. TCR beta CDR3 sequences were amplified from RNA transcripts. First-round RT-PCR targeting the TCR CDR3 was performed with the HTBI primer set. TCRdb used MiXCR to reprocess the multiplex PCR reads, holding one entry per CDR3 protein. The table records some 700,000 distinct CDR3 sequences, 17% of them present only once. The material sequenced was blood. The source is a man aged 45 to 65 with Graves' hyperthyroidism.

This clonotype was observed many times. The chain employs TRBV3-1 and TRBJ1-1, with unresolved D. Between the trimmed V and J ends, which lost 4 bases and 7 bases, there was a span of 10 bases. This CDR3 is built from 12 residues. Germline loops: CDR1 LGHDT, CDR2 YNNKEL (reference sequence). This chain's CDR3 is CASSRLPNEAFF. The CDR3 region has the DNA TGTGCCAGCAGCCGCCTTCCGAATGAAGCTTTCTTT.

This clonotype has ten or more counts. The rearrangement joins TRBV6-1 to TRBJ1-6; TRBD1 aligns across 7 bases. The CDR3 loop spans 15 amino acids. Germline V CDR1 and CDR2: MNHNS, SASEGT. V shed 4 bases and J 4 bases; nucleotides not matched to a gene: 4. As DNA, the CDR3 is TGTGCCAGCAGTGGGGGACAGAGTTATAATTCACCCCTCCACTTT. Its translation is CASSGGQSYNSPLHF.

This clonotype was counted many times. The chain employs TRBV5-4 and TRBJ2-7, with 10 bases aligning to TRBD1. The CDR3 runs 15 residues. Germline CDR1 and CDR2: SGHNT and YYREEE (reference sequence). Losses at the gene ends were 1 base for V and 2 bases for J; bases not matched to a gene: 3. The CDR3 DNA sequence: TGTGCCAGCAGCTTGAGGGACAGGGGTCCCTACGAGCAGTACTTC. Encoded protein: CASSLRDRGPYEQYF.

This clonotype was counted at least ten times. The chain links TRBV27 to TRBJ2-3; D remains unclear. V was clipped by 4 bases and J by 0 bases, with 14 bases between them. This CDR3 comprises 16 residues. Germline V gives CDR1 MNHEY, CDR2 SMNVEV (reference sequence). CDR3 nucleotide sequence: TGTGCCAGCAGTTCTCCCCAAGTAGGTAGCACAGATACGCAGTATTTT. It is translated as CASSSPQVGSTDTQYF.

Many counts were recorded for this clonotype. The genes are TRBV19 and TRBJ1-1, with D perhaps TRBD1 (5 bases). V was clipped by 6 bases and J by 1 base, with 21 bases between them. Germline assignment: CDR1 LNHDA and CDR2 SQIVND (reference sequence). The CDR3 contains 17 residues. The CDR3 DNA reads TGTGCCAGTAGGACCTCGTGGGCCAGGGTGAGGAACACTGAAGCTTTCTTT. Its translation: CASRTSWARVRNTEAFF.